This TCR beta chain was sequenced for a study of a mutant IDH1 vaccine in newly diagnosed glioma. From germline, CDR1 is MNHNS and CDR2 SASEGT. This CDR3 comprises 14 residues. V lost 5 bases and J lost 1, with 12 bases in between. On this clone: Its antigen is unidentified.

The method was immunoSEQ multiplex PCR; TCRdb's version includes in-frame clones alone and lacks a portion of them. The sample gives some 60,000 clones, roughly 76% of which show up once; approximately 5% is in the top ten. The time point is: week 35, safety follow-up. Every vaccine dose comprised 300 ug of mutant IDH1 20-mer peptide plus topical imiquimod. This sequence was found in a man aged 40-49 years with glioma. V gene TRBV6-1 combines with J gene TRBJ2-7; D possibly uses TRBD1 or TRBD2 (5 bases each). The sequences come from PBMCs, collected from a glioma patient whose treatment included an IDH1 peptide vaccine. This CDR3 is CASSIGTDSYEQYF. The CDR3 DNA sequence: TGTGCCAGCAGTATCGGGACGGATTCCTACGAGCAGTACTTC.